This TCR beta chain stems from a study of T cells in Graves' hyperthyroidism and ophthalmopathy. RNA transcripts provided the source from which TCR beta CDR3 regions were amplified. Initially, a first-round RT-PCR of the TCR CDR3 employed the HTBI primer set. TCRdb used MiXCR to reprocess the multiplex PCR reads, holding one entry per CDR3 protein. The sample lists fewer than 350,000 distinct CDR3 sequences; roughly 13% were seen once. Trimming took off 0 bases at V and 1 base at J, with 9 bases between the two ends. The CDR3 sequence is 15 residues long. Germline CDR1 is LGHNA and CDR2 is YNFKEQ. The sample holds many counts of this clonotype. Stable disease denoted Graves' hyperthyroidism without ophthalmopathy progression within 18 months.

Sample: blood. This clonotype was obtained from a middle-aged woman with Graves' hyperthyroidism. The rearrangement links TRBV4-2 to TRBJ1-2; D is undetermined. The CDR3 sequence: CASSQDAGGNYGYTF. The CDR3 DNA reads TGTGCCAGCAGCCAAGATGCGGGTGGTAACTATGGCTACACCTTC.